A single sample is the source of the 23 T cell receptor beta chains below, sequenced in a study of cytomegalovirus exposure and HLA in healthy donors. The primer mix had 60 Vbeta and 13 Jbeta primers. Assay: immunoSEQ multiplex PCR; the TCRdb copy retains only in-frame clones and omits some. The table lists 50,000 to 70,000 clones, roughly four fifths of them singletons. Sequencing was done on a sample of PBMCs. The source of these receptors is a human donor in good health.

This clone occurred once. The chain combines TRBV7-2 with TRBJ2-7, with TRBD2 matching 13 bases. The germline CDR1 and CDR2 sequences are SGHTA and FQGNSA. The CDR3 loop spans 17 amino acids. Trimming removed 4 bases from V and 7 bases from J; junction bases left unmatched: 13. The CDR3 reads CASSSPTGLAGAREQYF. The CDR3 DNA sequence: TGTGCCAGCAGCTCCCCCACTGGACTAGCGGGAGCTCGGGAGCAGTACTTC.

The chain employs TRBV18 and TRBJ1-1; 12 bases fit TRBD1. In germline, CDR1 is KGHSH, CDR2 LQKENI. This CDR3 region has 16 residues. Unmatched junction bases numbered 8, after V lost 4 bases and J lost 5 bases. The CDR3 reads CASSLYEGQGATEAFF. As DNA, the CDR3 is TGTGCCAGCTCACTTTACGAGGGACAGGGGGCGACTGAAGCTTTCTTT.

This sequence joins TRBV4-1 and TRBJ1-5; maybe TRBD1 (6 bases). CDR1 is MGHRA and CDR2 is YSYEKL in the germline V gene. The CDR3 has 16 amino acids. V was pared by 3 bases and J by 4 bases, with 16 bases between. The CDR3 loop reads CASSHLGQGKNQPQHF. In nucleotides, the CDR3 is TGCGCCAGCAGCCACCTCGGGCAGGGGAAGAATCAGCCCCAGCATTTT.

CDR3 nucleotide sequence: TGTGCCAGCAGCCCCAGGATTCTCTCCTATAATTCACCCCTCCACTTT. Protein product: CASSPRILSYNSPLHF. The gene calls are TRBV13 and TRBJ1-6, with D uncertain. This CDR3 contains 16 residues. V dropped 5 bases and J dropped 0 bases, with 11 bases sitting between them. Per the germline V gene, CDR1 is PRHDT and CDR2 is FYEKMQ (reference sequence).

The CDR3 DNA reads as TGTGCCTGGAGTGTACTCGGGGGGGAGGAAGAGACCCAGTACTTC. Amino acids: CAWSVLGGEEETQYF. V and J are TRBV30 and TRBJ2-5; 8 bases map to TRBD2. J gave up 3 bases and V 0 bases, and 6 bases lay outside the gene matches. This CDR3 comprises 15 residues. In germline, CDR1 is GTSNPN, CDR2 SVGIG (reference sequence).

The chain combines TRBV19 with TRBJ2-5, with 7 bases matching TRBD1. CDR1 and CDR2 from the germline V gene are LNHDA and SQIVND (reference sequence). CDR3 length: 14 amino acids. V lost 4 bases and J lost 1; bases outside the gene matches: 3. DNA for the CDR3: TGTGCCAGTAGTAAGGGGGCCATCCAAGAGACCCAGTACTTC. Translating it yields CASSKGAIQETQYF.

CDR3 loop: CASSLWSGDSYNEQFF. In nucleotides, the CDR3 is TGTGCCAGCAGCTTATGGTCAGGGGACTCCTACAATGAGCAGTTCTTC. The J gene is TRBJ2-1, the V gene TRBV7-8, with a weak D call TRBD1 (6 bases). The germline CDR1 and CDR2 sequences are SGHVS and FQNEAQ. V was cut by 2 bases and J by 0 bases, with 11 bases left in between. This CDR3 region has 16 residues.

The genes are TRBV6-1 and TRBJ2-3; no clear D. V lost 3 bases and J 2 bases, leaving 15 bases between the germline ends. Germline CDR1 reads MNHNS; CDR2 reads SASEGT. This CDR3 has 16 residues. The CDR3: CASSDTVLAYTDTQYF. The CDR3, as DNA: TGTGCCAGCAGTGATACAGTCCTGGCCTACACAGATACGCAGTATTTT.

The chain's CDR3 is CASSPPTGQGLPEQYF. The CDR3, as DNA: TGTGCCAGCTCACCTCCTACAGGGCAGGGGCTCCCCGAGCAGTACTTC. The chain is built from TRBV18 and TRBJ2-7; a possible D gene is TRBD1 (6 bases). V was trimmed by 3 bases and J by 6 bases, leaving 21 bases between them. Germline values: CDR1 KGHSH, CDR2 LQKENI. The CDR3 sequence is 16 residues long.

The chain uses TRBV28 and TRBJ2-7, with D perhaps matching TRBD1 (6 bases). The CDR3 totals 13 residues. Germline V gene data show CDR1 as MDHEN and CDR2 as SYDVKM. With 11 bases removed from V and 6 bases from J, the gap between germline ends came to 20 bases. The CDR3 DNA is TGTGCCGCCTGGACAGAGAACAAAGCCGAGCAGTACTTC. Protein product: CAAWTENKAEQYF.

This clone counts as medium-sized. This chain joins TRBV25-1 and TRBJ2-1; TRBD1 matches at 8 bases. From germline, CDR1 is MGHDK and CDR2 SYGVNS. The CDR3 consists of 14 residues. J gave up 9 bases and V 7 bases, and 11 bases lay outside the gene matches. CDR3 protein: CASTGTGEAGEQFF. The CDR3 region has the DNA TGTGCCAGCACCGGGACAGGAGAAGCGGGTGAGCAGTTCTTC.

The chain uses TRBV7-2 and TRBJ2-2; D possibly corresponds to TRBD1 (6 bases). V lost 0 bases, J lost 7 bases, and 18 bases lay in between. This CDR3 has 17 residues. The V gene's germline CDR1 is SGHTA and CDR2 FQGNSA. The CDR3 is CASSLAFMAGAGGELFF. The CDR3 DNA follows: TGTGCCAGCAGCTTAGCGTTTATGGCAGGGGCGGGCGGGGAGCTGTTTTTT.

The J gene is TRBJ2-7, the V gene TRBV10-2; 7 positions agree with TRBD2. The CDR3 totals 18 residues. CDR1 WSHSY and CDR2 SAAADI come from the germline V gene. The ends lost 6 bases at V and 2 bases at J; junction bases unmatched: 19. The CDR3, as DNA: TGCGCCAGCAGCCCATTCGCCGTTCTCCGGACTAGGGCCTACGAGCAGTACTTC. Its translation is CASSPFAVLRTRAYEQYF.

This chain joins TRBV4-3 and TRBJ1-6; a weak D match, TRBD1 (5 bases). Germline values: CDR1 LGHNA, CDR2 YSLEER. With 2 bases removed from V and 10 bases from J, the gap between germline ends came to 15 bases. The CDR3 contains 15 residues. The CDR3 sequence: CASSQNVAGRSPLHF. The CDR3, as DNA: TGCGCCAGCAGCCAAAACGTGGCAGGGAGGTCACCCCTCCACTTT.

CDR3 sequence: CASSQGQGGMIDTEAFF. Here the CDR3 DNA reads TGTGCCAGCAGCCAGGGACAGGGTGGTATGATTGACACTGAAGCTTTCTTT. This chain uses TRBV9 with TRBJ1-1; 9 bases agree with TRBD1. V lost 4 bases and J lost 3; bases outside the gene matches: 13. Germline V lookup: CDR1 SGDLS, CDR2 YYNGEE. This CDR3 is built from 17 residues.

This rearrangement joins TRBV18 to TRBJ2-7; 9 positions match TRBD1. The trim removed 3 bases at V and 2 bases at J, leaving 5 bases unmatched. Per the germline V gene, CDR1 is KGHSH and CDR2 is LQKENI. This CDR3 region has 15 residues. CDR3 bases: TGTGCCAGCTCACCGGCCGGGACAGGGCCCTACGAGCAGTACTTC. It specifies CASSPAGTGPYEQYF.

The chain links TRBV29-1 to TRBJ1-5, with D possibly matching TRBD1 (6 bases). The germline CDR1 and CDR2 sequences are SQVTM and ANQGSEA. Trimming took off 4 bases at V and 6 bases at J, with 13 bases between the two ends. The CDR3 is 13 residues long. CDR3: CSVARGRGQPQHF. CDR3 bases: TGCAGCGTTGCCAGGGGACGCGGTCAGCCCCAGCATTTT.

The CDR3 bases are TGCGCCAGCAGTGAGTCGGGACTAGTAAAGCAGTACTTC. Translation: CASSESGLVKQYF. The J gene is TRBJ2-7, the V gene TRBV10-1, with 8 bases lining up with TRBD2. This CDR3 is built from 13 residues. With 0 bases clipped from V and 8 bases from J, the junction kept 3 bases outside the gene matches. Germline V gives CDR1 WNHNN, CDR2 SYGVQD (reference sequence).

This clone has only a few counts. The V gene is TRBV6-1, the J gene TRBJ2-2; 9 bases map to TRBD1. The CDR3 runs to 14 residues. Losses at the gene ends were 5 bases for V and 11 bases for J; bases not matched to a gene: 9. The V gene's germline CDR1 is MNHNS and CDR2 SASEGT. The CDR3 loop reads CASSTGQGGGELFF. CDR3 bases: TGTGCCAGCAGTACGGGACAGGGAGGCGGTGAGCTGTTTTTT.

This chain connects TRBV7-2 to TRBJ2-7; 15 bases match TRBD2. The germline gives CDR1 SGHTA, CDR2 FQGNSA. Unmatched junction bases numbered 8, after V lost 4 bases and J lost 1 base. This CDR3 spans 18 amino acids. CDR3 DNA sequence: TGTGCCAGCAGCTCCTGGACTAGCGGGGGGGTCACATCCTACGAGCAGTACTTC. Protein sequence: CASSSWTSGGVTSYEQYF.

This clone has just one count. The rearrangement links TRBV28 to TRBJ2-7, with 13 bases aligning to TRBD2. The J segment lost 2 bases and the V segment lost 4 bases, leaving 8 bases of the junction unmatched. The CDR3 consists of 17 residues. Germline assignment: CDR1 MDHEN and CDR2 SYDVKM. The CDR3 sequence is CASSSGTSGIWAYEQYF. The CDR3 DNA reads as TGTGCCAGCAGTTCCGGGACTAGCGGGATATGGGCCTACGAGCAGTACTTC.

This rearrangement joins TRBV19 to TRBJ2-3, with D tentatively TRBD2 (5 bases). The CDR3 contains 17 residues. CDR1 is LNHDA, CDR2 SQIVND, per germline (reference sequence). V was clipped by 1 base and J by 1 base, with 15 bases between them. Written as DNA, the CDR3 is TGTGCCAGTAGTATAGTGTTTCAGGAGGTGGGCACAGATACGCAGTATTTT. This gives the protein CASSIVFQEVGTDTQYF.

CDR3 DNA sequence: TGCGCCAGCAGCCGGGACAGGGGATCTGGGGCCAACGTCCTGACTTTC. As protein: CASSRDRGSGANVLTF. The J gene is TRBJ2-6, the V gene TRBV4-3; 10 nucleotides match TRBD1. The CDR3 is made up of 16 amino acids. Germline lookup yields CDR1 LGHNA and CDR2 YSLEER. J was trimmed by 1 base and V by 4 bases; bases with no gene match: 1.